This is a list of T cell receptor beta chains from one sample in a study of OX40 agonist ivuxolimab in advanced cancers. TCRdb keeps only in-frame clones here, not all; method: immunoSEQ multiplex PCR. The repertoire holds fewer than 30,000 clones, 82% seen once, with 21% in the top ten. The sample in question was CD4+ or CD8+ T cells sorted from blood, obtained in a trial of the OX40 agonist ivuxolimab. These receptors were taken from an adult with an advanced solid tumor such as melanoma, head and neck, liver or kidney cancer. CDR3s include the opening cysteine and the closing phenylalanine or tryptophan. A D gene is named only where the DNA matches it firmly.

TRBD1	TRBV28	TRBJ2-5	CASSSWDRGYF
TRBD2	TRBV5-4	TRBJ2-7	CASSPGLAGGYEQYF
.	TRBV27	TRBJ1-2	CASSPAGTPYGYTF
TRBD2	TRBV29-1	TRBJ2-1	CSVRAGDGNEQFF
.	TRBV6-5	TRBJ2-7	CASSYSGPGGEQYF
.	TRBV27	TRBJ1-2	CASSLSRAYGYTF
.	TRBV9	TRBJ1-4	CASSSHFRASAEKLFF
TRBD2	TRBV27	TRBJ2-3	CASIPPGEGTDTQYF
TRBD2	TRBV9	TRBJ2-5	CASSPTAAAGGWETQYF
.	TRBV5-6	TRBJ1-4	CASSPRGGKLFF
.	TRBV15	TRBJ2-6	CATSGPPGADLSGANVLTF
.	TRBV6-5	TRBJ2-5	CASRPRGGGETQYF
.	TRBV19	TRBJ2-3	CATGEIGRADTQYF
TRBD2	TRBV5-1	TRBJ2-1	CASSLAGFFYNEQFF
.	TRBV13	TRBJ2-2	CASGKDINLNTGELFF
TRBD2	TRBV28	TRBJ2-1	CASSLLRLAAKSHNEQFF
.	TRBV13	TRBJ2-1	CASSTRGDEQFF
.	TRBV30	TRBJ1-1	CAWSGGNTEAFF
.	TRBV6-5	TRBJ2-7	CASRKRASEQYF
.	TRBV4-1	TRBJ1-1	CASSRLGGNTEAFF
.	TRBV5-1	TRBJ1-3	CASSLGGNTIYF